This T cell receptor (beta chain) was obtained from a study of shared clonotypes between healthy human individuals. Only CD45RO-negative cells positively selected for CCR7 counted as naive CD8 cells, so terminally differentiated effector memory CD45RA+ cells were excluded. For sorted subsets, about 200 ng DNA per replicate equaled around 28,000 T cell genomes. Profiling relied on immunoSEQ multiplex PCR, and the TCRdb table lists in-frame clones only, not all of them. Among some 2.1 million clones listed, 85% to 95% were seen once. Study results and limitations: Large depth notwithstanding, sorted-subset sequencing proved incomplete by rarefaction. The study found lower generation probabilities in non-shared clonotypes than in those shared by all four donors.

Losses at the gene ends were 2 bases for V and 1 base for J; bases not matched to a gene: 3. The CDR3 length is 15 residues. Germline V gene sequence: CDR1 SEHNR, CDR2 FQNEAQ (reference sequence). Worth noting for this clone: Its specificity is unknown.

Sequenced input: naive CD8+ T cells sorted from blood. The chain couples TRBV7-9 to TRBJ2-7; 9 bases fit TRBD2. The clonotype was recovered from a man between 18 and 35 years old in good health. In nucleotides, the CDR3 is TGTGCCAGCAGCTTAATTGGACTAGCGTCCTACGAGCAGTACTTC. It specifies CASSLIGLASYEQYF.